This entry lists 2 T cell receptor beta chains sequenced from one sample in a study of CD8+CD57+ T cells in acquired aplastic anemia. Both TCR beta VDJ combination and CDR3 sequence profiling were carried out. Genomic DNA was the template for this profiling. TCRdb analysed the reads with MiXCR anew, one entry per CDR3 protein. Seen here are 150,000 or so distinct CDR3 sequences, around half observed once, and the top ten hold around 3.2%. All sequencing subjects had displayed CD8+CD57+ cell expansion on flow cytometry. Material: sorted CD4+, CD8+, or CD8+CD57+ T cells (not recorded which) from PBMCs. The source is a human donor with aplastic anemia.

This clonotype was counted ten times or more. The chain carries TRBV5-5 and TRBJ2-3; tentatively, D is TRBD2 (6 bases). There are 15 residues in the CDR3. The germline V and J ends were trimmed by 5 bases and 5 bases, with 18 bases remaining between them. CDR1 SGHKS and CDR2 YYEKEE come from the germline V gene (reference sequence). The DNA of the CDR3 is TGTGCCAGCAGGGGGGGTACCACCCGGGTAGATACGCAGTATTTT. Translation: CASRGGTTRVDTQYF.

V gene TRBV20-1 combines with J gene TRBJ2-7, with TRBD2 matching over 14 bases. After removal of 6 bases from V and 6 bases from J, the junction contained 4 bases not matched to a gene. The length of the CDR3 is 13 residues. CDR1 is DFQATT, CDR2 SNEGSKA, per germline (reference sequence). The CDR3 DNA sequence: TGCAGTGCCAGCGGACTAGCGGGAGGCGAGCAGTACGTC. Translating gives CSASGLAGGEQYV.